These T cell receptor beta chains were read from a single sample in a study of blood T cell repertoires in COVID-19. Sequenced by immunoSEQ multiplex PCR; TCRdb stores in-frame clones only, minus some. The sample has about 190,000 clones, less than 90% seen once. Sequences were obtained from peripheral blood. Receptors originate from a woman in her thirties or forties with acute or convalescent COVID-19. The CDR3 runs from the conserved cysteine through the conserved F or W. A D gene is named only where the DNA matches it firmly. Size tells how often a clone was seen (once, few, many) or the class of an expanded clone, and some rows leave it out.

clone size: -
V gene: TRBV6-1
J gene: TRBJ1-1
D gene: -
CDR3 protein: CASSEGGTEAFF
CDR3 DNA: TGTGCCAGCAGTGAAGGCGGCACTGAAGCTTTCTTT

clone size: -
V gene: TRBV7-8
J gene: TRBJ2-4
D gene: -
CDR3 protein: CASSSRSAPENIQYF
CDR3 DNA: TGTGCCAGCAGCTCCCGCAGCGCGCCGGAAAACATTCAGTACTTC

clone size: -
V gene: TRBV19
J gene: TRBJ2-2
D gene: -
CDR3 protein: CASSVQPNTGELFF
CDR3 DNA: TGTGCCAGTAGTGTACAGCCGAACACCGGGGAGCTGTTTTTT

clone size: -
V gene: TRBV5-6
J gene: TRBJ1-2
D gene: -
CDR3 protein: CASSLEVLGVSGYTF
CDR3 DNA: TGTGCCAGCAGCTTGGAGGTCCTAGGGGTTAGTGGCTACACCTTC

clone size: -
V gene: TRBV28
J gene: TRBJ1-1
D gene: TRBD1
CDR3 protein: CASTSSGQGYTEAFF
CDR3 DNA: TGTGCCAGCACCAGTAGTGGACAGGGGTACACTGAAGCTTTCTTT

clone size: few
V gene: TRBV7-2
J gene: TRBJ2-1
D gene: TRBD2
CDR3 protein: CASSLTSGRYNEQFF
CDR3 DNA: TGTGCCAGCAGCTTAACTAGCGGGCGATACAATGAGCAGTTCTTC

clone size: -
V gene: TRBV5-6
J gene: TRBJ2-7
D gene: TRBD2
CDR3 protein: CASSLGLAGGGGEQYF
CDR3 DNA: TGTGCCAGCAGCTTGGGACTAGCGGGGGGCGGAGGCGAGCAGTACTTC

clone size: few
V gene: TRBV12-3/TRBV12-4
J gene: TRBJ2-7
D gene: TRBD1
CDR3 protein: CASRTQGDEQYF
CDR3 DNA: TGTGCCAGCAGGACCCAGGGGGACGAGCAGTACTTC

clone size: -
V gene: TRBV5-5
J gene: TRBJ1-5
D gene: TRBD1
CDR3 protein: CASSIGQGSVLDSNQPQHF
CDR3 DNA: TGTGCCAGCAGCATCGGACAGGGTTCGGTTCTGGATAGCAATCAGCCCCAGCATTTT

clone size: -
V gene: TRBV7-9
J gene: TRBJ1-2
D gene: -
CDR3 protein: CASSSLGGYTF
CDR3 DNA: TGTGCCAGCAGCTCTCTCGGGGGCTACACCTTC

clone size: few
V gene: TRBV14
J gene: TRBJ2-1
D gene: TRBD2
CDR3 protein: CASSPGTSGPNNEQFF
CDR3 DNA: TGTGCCAGCAGCCCTGGGACTAGCGGGCCGAACAATGAGCAGTTCTTC

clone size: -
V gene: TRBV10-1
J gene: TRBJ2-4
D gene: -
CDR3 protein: CASPWELREPYKNIQYF
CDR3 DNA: TGCGCCAGCCCGTGGGAGCTCCGGGAGCCATACAAAAACATTCAGTACTTC

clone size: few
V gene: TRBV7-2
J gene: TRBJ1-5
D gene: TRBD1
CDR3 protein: CASSLGTGLNQPQHF
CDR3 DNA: TGTGCCAGCAGCTTAGGGACAGGCCTCAATCAGCCCCAGCATTTT

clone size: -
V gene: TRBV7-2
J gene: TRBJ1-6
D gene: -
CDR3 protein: CASSLDGSTAAGSPLHF
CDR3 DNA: TGTGCCAGCAGCTTAGATGGTTCGACTGCTGCCGGTTCACCCCTCCACTTT

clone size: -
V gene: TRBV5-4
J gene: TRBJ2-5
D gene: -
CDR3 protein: CASSRTQETQYF
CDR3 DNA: TGTGCCAGCAGCCGAACTCAAGAGACCCAGTACTTC

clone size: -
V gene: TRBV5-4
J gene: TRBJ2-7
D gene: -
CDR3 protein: CASSLMEYEQYF
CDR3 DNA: TGTGCCAGCAGCTTGATGGAGTACGAGCAGTACTTC

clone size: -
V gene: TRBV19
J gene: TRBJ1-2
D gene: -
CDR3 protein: CASSIAGQRTRYGYTF
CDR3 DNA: TGTGCCAGTAGTATCGCAGGGCAGAGAACTCGCTATGGCTACACCTTC

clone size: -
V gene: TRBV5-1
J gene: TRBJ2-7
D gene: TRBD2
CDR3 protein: CASSLTSGGSYEQYF
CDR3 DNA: TGCGCCAGCAGCTTGACTAGCGGGGGTTCCTACGAGCAGTACTTC

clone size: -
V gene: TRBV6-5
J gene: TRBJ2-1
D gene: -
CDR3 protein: CASSVDPGSYNEQFF
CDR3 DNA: TGTGCCAGCAGCGTAGACCCAGGTTCCTACAATGAGCAGTTCTTC

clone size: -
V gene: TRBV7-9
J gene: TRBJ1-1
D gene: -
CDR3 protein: CASRPTGFGTEAFF
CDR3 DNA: TGTGCCAGCAGGCCCACAGGGTTTGGCACTGAAGCTTTCTTT

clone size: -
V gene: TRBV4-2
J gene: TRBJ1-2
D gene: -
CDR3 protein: CASSQDTARMGYGYTF
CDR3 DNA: TGTGCCAGCAGCCAAGATACCGCGCGGATGGGTTATGGCTACACCTTC

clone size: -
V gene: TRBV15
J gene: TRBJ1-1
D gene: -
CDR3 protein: CATSRTDRLNTEAFF
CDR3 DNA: TGTGCCACCAGCAGAACGGACAGATTGAACACTGAAGCTTTCTTT

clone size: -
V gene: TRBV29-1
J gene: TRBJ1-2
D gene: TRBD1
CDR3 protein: CSVGTGGDYGYTF
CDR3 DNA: TGCAGCGTTGGGACAGGGGGCGACTATGGCTACACCTTC

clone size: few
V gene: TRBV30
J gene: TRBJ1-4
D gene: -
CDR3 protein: CAWSATGEKLFF
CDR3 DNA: TGTGCCTGGAGTGCGACGGGTGAAAAACTGTTTTTT

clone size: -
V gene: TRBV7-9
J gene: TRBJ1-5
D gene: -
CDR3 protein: CASSFSRTQPQHF
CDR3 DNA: TGTGCCAGCAGCTTTTCCAGAACGCAGCCCCAGCATTTT

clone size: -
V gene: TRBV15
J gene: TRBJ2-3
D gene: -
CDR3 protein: CATREDNTDTQYF
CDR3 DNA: TGTGCCACCCGCGAGGATAACACAGATACGCAGTATTTT

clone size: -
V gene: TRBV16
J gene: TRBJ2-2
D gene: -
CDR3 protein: CASSQTGNTGELFF
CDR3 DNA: TGTGCCAGCAGCCAAACAGGGAACACCGGGGAGCTGTTTTTT

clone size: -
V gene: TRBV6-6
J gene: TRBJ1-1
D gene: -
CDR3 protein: CASSKRQASNTEAFF
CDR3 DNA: TGTGCCAGCAGCAAAAGACAGGCGTCGAACACTGAAGCTTTCTTT

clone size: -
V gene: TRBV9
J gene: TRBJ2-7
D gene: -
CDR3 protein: CASSATGFAQYF
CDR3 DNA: TGTGCCAGCAGCGCTACAGGGTTTGCGCAGTACTTC